The 26 T cell receptor beta chains in this list originate from one sample, sequenced in a study of blood T cell repertoires in COVID-19. Clones were sequenced by immunoSEQ multiplex PCR, and TCRdb holds only the in-frame ones, with some missing. The sample lists roughly 500,000 clones; around 89% were seen once. Specimen: PBMCs or T cells enriched from blood (not recorded which). The receptors were gathered from a middle-aged woman who had recovered from COVID-19.

The chain has TRBV10-3 and TRBJ2-1; D is unclear. The V gene lost 7 bases and the J gene lost 3 bases, with 13 bases spanning the gap. The CDR3 consists of 14 residues. Per germline, CDR1 ENHRY and CDR2 SYGVKD. The CDR3 spells CAIKKQVGYNEQFF. The DNA of the CDR3 is TGTGCCATCAAAAAGCAGGTGGGCTACAATGAGCAGTTCTTC.

This chain joins TRBV28 and TRBJ1-2; possible D gene TRBD1, 5 bases. The germline V and J ends were trimmed by 1 base and 3 bases, with 6 bases remaining between them. Germline V CDR1 and CDR2: MDHEN, SYDVKM. The CDR3 length is 13 residues. In DNA form, the CDR3 reads TGTGCCAGCAGTTTATTAGGGGACTATGGCTACACCTTC. Encoded protein: CASSLLGDYGYTF.

CDR3 region: CASSSYYEQYF. The CDR3 DNA is TGTGCCAGCAGTTCTTACTACGAGCAGTACTTC. The rearrangement joins TRBV5-5 to TRBJ2-7; the D is unclear. Germline V gene lookup returns CDR1 SGHKS and CDR2 YYEKEE (reference sequence). The V and J ends lost 5 bases and 3 bases respectively, with 6 bases between them. This CDR3 has 11 residues.

A note on this clone: Different DNA sequences within this sample yield the same CDR3. The chain uses TRBV7-2 and TRBJ1-2, with 7 bases lining up with TRBD1. This CDR3 has 13 residues. The germline CDR1 and CDR2 sequences are SGHTA and FQGNSA. V lost 5 bases and J lost 4; bases outside the gene matches: 4. The DNA of the CDR3 is TGTGCCAGCAGCCTCGACAGGGCCTATGGCTACACCTTC. Encoded protein: CASSLDRAYGYTF.

The V gene is TRBV6-6, the J gene TRBJ1-5; a possible D gene is TRBD1 (6 bases). This CDR3 has 14 residues. V was pared by 6 bases and J by 9 bases, with 18 bases between. Germline V gene sequence: CDR1 MNHNY, CDR2 SVGAGI (reference sequence). Written as DNA, the CDR3 is TGTGCCAGCAGACAGGGCGGGGGAGGGAGGCCCCAGCATTTT. It encodes CASRQGGGGRPQHF.

V usage is TRBV7-2 and J usage is TRBJ1-1; D is possibly TRBD1 (5 bases). Deletions cut 3 bases from V and 11 bases from J, with 13 bases between. This CDR3 is 12 amino acids long. CDR1 and CDR2 from the germline V gene are SGHTA and FQGNSA. Here the CDR3 DNA reads TGTGCCAGCAGCTTGGACCACCCAGGGGCTTTCTTT. The encoded protein is CASSLDHPGAFF. Complete variable domain (other parts from reference TRBV7-2 and TRBJ1-1): GAGVSQSPSNKVTEKGKDVELRCDPISGHTALYWYRQSLGQGLEFLIYFQGNSAPDKSGLPSDRFSAERTGGSVSTLTIQRTQQEDSAVYLCASSLDHPGAFFGQGTRLTVV.

The chain employs TRBV6-5 and TRBJ1-1, with TRBD1 as a possible D gene (5 bases). V was trimmed by 10 bases and J by 0 bases, leaving 15 bases between them. The CDR3 spans 14 residues. The germline V gene encodes CDR1 MNHEY and CDR2 SVGAGI. Here the CDR3 DNA reads TGTGCCACCACAAGGGCGGACATGAACACTGAAGCTTTCTTT. This gives the protein CATTRADMNTEAFF.

The chain has TRBV10-1 and TRBJ1-1; 7 positions match TRBD1. CDR3 size: 17 residues. Trimming removed 5 bases from V and 0 bases from J; junction bases left unmatched: 12. Germline V CDR1 and CDR2: WNHNN, SYGVQD (reference sequence). The DNA of the CDR3 is TGCGCCAGCAGTCCGGACAGGCTTTTTGTGATGAACACTGAAGCTTTCTTT. Translating it yields CASSPDRLFVMNTEAFF.

The chain combines TRBV4-3 with TRBJ1-4; D gene unclear. V shed 0 bases and J shed 5 bases, with 10 bases lying between them. The germline V gene has CDR1 LGHNA and CDR2 YSLEER. The CDR3 consists of 15 residues. The CDR3 DNA sequence: TGCGCCAGCAGCCAAGACCCTGCAGTGAATGAAAAACTGTTTTTT. Amino acids: CASSQDPAVNEKLFF.

The chain combines TRBV12-3 or TRBV12-4 with TRBJ2-1; 7 nucleotides align to TRBD2. The CDR3 has 12 residues. Unmatched junction bases numbered 8, after V lost 7 bases and J lost 11 bases. CDR3 sequence reads: CASTHSGAKQFF. Written as DNA, the CDR3 is TGTGCCAGCACCCACAGCGGGGCAAAGCAGTTCTTC.

The genes are TRBV2 and TRBJ1-2, with TRBD1 matching over 7 bases. The junction had 10 bases not matched to a gene; V was cut back by 2 bases and J by 7 bases. The CDR3 consists of 15 residues. The V gene's germline CDR1 is SNHLY and CDR2 FYNNEI. CDR3 sequence reads: CASSESRGSLGGYTF. In DNA, the CDR3 is TGTGCCAGCAGTGAAAGCAGGGGGTCTTTAGGTGGCTACACCTTC. Supplemented by reference TRBV2 and TRBJ1-2, the full variable domain reads EPEVTQTPSHQVTQMGQEVILRCVPISNHLYFYWYRQILGQKVEFLVSFYNNEISEKSEIFDDQFSVERPDGSNFTLKIRSTKLEDSAMYFCASSESRGSLGGYTFGSGTRLTVV.

The J gene is TRBJ1-5, the V gene TRBV18; D call uncertain. This CDR3 spans 16 amino acids. Germline V gene data show CDR1 as KGHSH and CDR2 as LQKENI. The V end was cut by 3 bases, the J end by 5 bases, with 17 bases between. CDR3: CASSPRSSQAYQPQHF. CDR3 coding DNA: TGTGCCAGCTCACCTCGGTCTAGCCAGGCCTATCAGCCCCAGCATTTT.

The chain has TRBV5-1 and TRBJ1-6; D perhaps matches TRBD1 (6 bases). The V gene's germline CDR1 is SGHRS and CDR2 YFSETQ. The CDR3 runs 14 residues. V gave up 3 bases and J gave up 8 bases, with 12 bases separating them. CDR3 in DNA: TGCGCCAGCAGCTACAGGGTTTCGGATTCACCCCTCCACTTT. This sequence encodes CASSYRVSDSPLHF.

This clone was counted only a few times. The DNA of the CDR3 is TGTGCCAGCAGCATCCAGGCCTCTGGAAACACCATATATTTT. Translating gives CASSIQASGNTIYF. V and J are TRBV7-2 and TRBJ1-3; D is undetermined. The germline gives CDR1 SGHTA, CDR2 FQGNSA. CDR3 length: 14 amino acids. V was pared by 5 bases and J by 0 bases, with 8 bases between.

The gene calls are TRBV9 and TRBJ2-7; perhaps TRBD2 as D (5 bases). Trimming cost V 0 bases and J 1 base, with 11 bases left between them. CDR3 length: 15 residues. CDR1 and CDR2 from the germline V gene are SGDLS and YYNGEE. As DNA, the CDR3 is TGTGCCAGCAGCGTAGGTCCGGACTCTTCCTACGAGCAGTACTTC. Translated, it gives CASSVGPDSSYEQYF. Combining the CDR3 with reference TRBV9 and TRBJ2-7 gives the whole variable domain DSGVTQTPKHLITATGQRVTLRCSPRSGDLSVYWYQQSLDQGLQFLIQYYNGEERAKGNILERFSAQQFPDLHSELNLSSLELGDSALYFCASSVGPDSSYEQYFGPGTRLTVT.

This chain joins TRBV3-1 (or the pseudogene TRBV3-2) and TRBJ2-5; no reliable D call. Trimming pared 4 bases from V and 8 bases from J, leaving 8 bases between. This CDR3 is 11 amino acids long. CDR1 LGHDT and CDR2 YNNKEL come from the germline V gene (reference sequence). The CDR3 sequence is CASSLDFTQYF. In DNA form, the CDR3 reads TGTGCCAGCAGCCTTGACTTCACCCAGTACTTC.

The chain couples TRBV5-6 to TRBJ1-4; D might be TRBD1 (5 bases). The germline CDR1 and CDR2 sequences are SGHDT and YYEEEE. The CDR3 runs to 15 residues. V shed 4 bases and J shed 0 bases, with 10 bases lying between them. This chain's CDR3 is CASSRQTTTNEKLFF. As DNA, the CDR3 is TGTGCCAGCAGCAGACAGACCACAACTAATGAAAAACTGTTTTTT.

The CDR3 protein is CASSYRAGTSSYEQYF. CDR3 coding DNA: TGTGCCAGCAGTTACCGTGCCGGGACAAGCTCCTACGAGCAGTACTTC. The chain recombines TRBV6-5 with TRBJ2-7; tentative D call: TRBD1 (6 bases). V was trimmed by 2 bases and J by 0 bases, leaving 14 bases between them. This CDR3 contains 16 residues. In germline, CDR1 is MNHEY, CDR2 SVGAGI.

This sequence joins TRBV19 and TRBJ2-5; D may be TRBD1 (5 bases). V was cut by 1 base and J by 7 bases, with 16 bases left in between. The length of the CDR3 is 15 residues. Per the germline V gene, CDR1 is LNHDA and CDR2 is SQIVND (reference sequence). The CDR3 DNA sequence: TGTGCCAGTAGTATAGCGCCGGCCAGGGTAGGGACCCAGTACTTC. This gives the protein CASSIAPARVGTQYF. Combining the CDR3 with reference TRBV19 and TRBJ2-5 gives the whole variable domain DGGITQSPKYLFRKEGQNVTLSCEQNLNHDAMYWYRQDPGQGLRLIYYSQIVNDFQKGDIAEGYSVSREKKESFPLTVTSAQKNPTAFYLCASSIAPARVGTQYFGPGTRLLVL.

The V call is TRBV9, the J call TRBJ2-6; D ambiguous. This CDR3 comprises 16 residues. V gave up 1 base and J gave up 1 base, with 9 bases separating them. The germline CDR1 and CDR2 sequences are SGDLS and YYNGEE. CDR3 DNA sequence: TGTGCCAGCAGCGTACGGAGATCTTCTGGGGCCAACGTCCTGACTTTC. It yields the protein CASSVRRSSGANVLTF.

The chain employs TRBV19 and TRBJ2-5; D is ambiguous. V lost 7 bases and J lost 4, with 16 bases in between. CDR1 and CDR2 from the germline V gene are LNHDA and SQIVND (reference sequence). This CDR3 comprises 14 residues. The DNA of the CDR3 is TGTGCCAGTAAACCTTCCTCCGCCGGAGAGACCCAGTACTTC. Its protein product is CASKPSSAGETQYF.

V and J are TRBV11-2 and TRBJ2-7; 9 bases agree with TRBD2. Per germline, CDR1 SGHAT and CDR2 FQNNGV. V gave up 0 bases and J gave up 7 bases; unmatched junction bases: 7. This CDR3 region has 15 residues. In DNA form, the CDR3 reads TGTGCCAGCAGCTTAGATGTAGCGGGAGTACGGGAGCAGTACTTC. It translates to CASSLDVAGVREQYF. The entire variable domain, with the rest obtained from reference TRBV11-2 and TRBJ2-7, is as follows: EAGVAQSPRYKIIEKRQSVAFWCNPISGHATLYWYQQILGQGPKLLIQFQNNGVVDDSQLPKDRFSAERLKGVDSTLKIQPAKLEDSAVYLCASSLDVAGVREQYFGPGTRLTVT.

The chain uses TRBV7-9 and TRBJ2-7; D not certain. The CDR3 has 12 residues. Deletions cut 3 bases from V and 2 bases from J, with 5 bases between. The germline gives CDR1 SEHNR, CDR2 FQNEAQ (reference sequence). The CDR3 DNA is TGTGCCAGCAGCTTTTCTCCCTACGAGCAGTACTTC. Amino acid sequence: CASSFSPYEQYF.

This clone is a singleton in its sample. The chain couples TRBV19 to TRBJ1-1, with 8 bases lining up with TRBD1. The J segment lost 8 bases and the V segment lost 3 bases, leaving 5 bases of the junction unmatched. Germline-derived CDR1 and CDR2 are LNHDA and SQIVND (reference sequence). The CDR3 consists of 13 residues. CDR3 sequence: CASSIGQGGEAFF. Here the CDR3 DNA reads TGTGCCAGTAGTATCGGACAGGGTGGGGAAGCTTTCTTT.

There are a few counts of this clone. The V gene is TRBV5-5, the J gene TRBJ1-2, with no clear D. The germline V and J ends were trimmed by 3 bases and 8 bases, with 14 bases remaining between them. Per the germline V gene, CDR1 is SGHKS and CDR2 is YYEKEE (reference sequence). The CDR3 runs to 13 residues. CDR3 in amino acids: CASSSLVREGYTF. In DNA form, the CDR3 reads TGTGCCAGCAGCTCCCTGGTCCGGGAAGGCTACACCTTC.

The V and J genes are TRBV5-5 and TRBJ2-7; 9 positions agree with TRBD2. V was pared by 0 bases and J by 4 bases, with 2 bases of the junction left unmatched. Germline V gives CDR1 SGHKS, CDR2 YYEKEE (reference sequence). The CDR3 is 14 residues long. DNA for the CDR3: TGTGCCAGCAGCTTGGGACTAGCGGATTACGAGCAGTACTTC. Translation: CASSLGLADYEQYF.